This T cell receptor (beta chain) derives from a study of blood T cell repertoires in COVID-19. Using immunoSEQ multiplex PCR, the repertoire was profiled, and TCRdb retains in-frame clones only, with some absent. The table records tens of thousands of clones, 86% of them present only once. V lost 4 bases to trimming and J lost 6 bases; unmatched junction nucleotides: 7. The CDR3 loop spans 14 amino acids. Germline CDR1 and CDR2: LGHNA and YSLEER. V usage is TRBV4-3 and J usage is TRBJ2-3; 7 positions match TRBD1. Sequencing used peripheral blood. The TCR was taken from a man between 50 and 59 years old with active or convalescent COVID-19. CDR3 protein: CASSREGAGDTQYF. The DNA for the CDR3 is TGCGCCAGCAGCCGAGAGGGGGCTGGGGATACGCAGTATTTT.